The sequence of this TCR beta chain was determined in a study of OX40 agonist ivuxolimab in advanced cancers. Across the study: Having had anti-PD-1, anti-PD-L1 or anti-CTLA-4 therapy before was allowed, and approximately 40% had some.

Baseline was the first blood sampling point, followed by cycle 4 day 1 and cycle 7 day 1. Clones were read by immunoSEQ multiplex PCR, and TCRdb kept only the in-frame ones, dropping some. Of nearly 85,000 clones listed, approximately 87% are singletons. This clone was seen only once. CDR3 size: 14 residues. V gave up 4 bases and J gave up 9 bases; unmatched junction bases: 12. Germline V gene data show CDR1 as SGHDT and CDR2 as YYEEEE. V is TRBV5-6 and J is TRBJ2-7, with TRBD1 identical over 8 bases. The sample here was CD4+ or CD8+ T cells sorted from blood, taken in a trial of the OX40 agonist ivuxolimab. The sequence was collected from an adult with an advanced solid tumor such as melanoma, head and neck, liver or kidney cancer. CDR3 sequence reads: CASSPLVTGERQYF. The CDR3 nucleotides are TGTGCCAGCAGCCCATTGGTGACAGGGGAACGGCAGTACTTC.